This T cell receptor (beta chain) is from a study of Graves' ophthalmopathy and Graves' hyperthyroidism. Findings and caveats of the study: The majority of expanded thyroid clonotypes above 0.001 frequency also occurred in blood.

V lost 8 bases, J lost 6 bases, and 19 bases lay in between. The CDR3 is 14 amino acids. The V gene's germline CDR1 is SNHLY and CDR2 FYNNEI. TCR beta CDR3 amplification used RNA transcripts. Amplification began with first-round RT-PCR using HTBI primers, then second-round multiplex PCR was performed. TCRdb independently ran MiXCR on the multiplex PCR reads; one entry per CDR3 protein. Of some 350,000 distinct CDR3 sequences listed, about 18% were seen once; the top ten hold roughly 2.6%. This clonotype was detected ten times or more. No antigen is known for it. This chain joins TRBV2 and TRBJ1-1; no clear D gene. This TCR derives from an adult woman with stable Graves' hyperthyroidism. The specimen was peripheral blood. CDR3 coding DNA: TGTGCCAGCTGGTGGGCAGGAGGGCGACCTGAAGCTTTCTTT. Amino acid sequence: CASWWAGGRPEAFF.